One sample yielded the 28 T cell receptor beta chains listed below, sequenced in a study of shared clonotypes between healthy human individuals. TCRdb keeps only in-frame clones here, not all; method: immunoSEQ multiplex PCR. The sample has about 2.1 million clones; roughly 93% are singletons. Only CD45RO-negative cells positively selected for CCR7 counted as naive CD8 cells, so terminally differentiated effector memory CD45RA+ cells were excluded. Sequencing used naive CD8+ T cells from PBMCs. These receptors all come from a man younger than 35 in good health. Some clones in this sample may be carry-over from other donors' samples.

This chain's CDR3 is CASSIAKGSSYEQYF. In DNA form, the CDR3 reads TGTGCCAGTAGTATAGCGAAAGGGAGCTCCTACGAGCAGTACTTC. The gene calls are TRBV19 and TRBJ2-7; maybe TRBD2 (5 bases). From germline, CDR1 is LNHDA and CDR2 SQIVND (reference sequence). The CDR3 extends over 15 amino acids. V lost 1 base and J 0 bases, leaving 10 bases between the germline ends.

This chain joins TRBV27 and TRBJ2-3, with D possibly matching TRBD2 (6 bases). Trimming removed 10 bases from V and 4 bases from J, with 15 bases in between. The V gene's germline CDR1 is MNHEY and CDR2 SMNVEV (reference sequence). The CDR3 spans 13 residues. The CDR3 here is CATMRDSADTQYF. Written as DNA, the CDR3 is TGTGCCACCATGAGGGACTCGGCAGATACGCAGTATTTT.

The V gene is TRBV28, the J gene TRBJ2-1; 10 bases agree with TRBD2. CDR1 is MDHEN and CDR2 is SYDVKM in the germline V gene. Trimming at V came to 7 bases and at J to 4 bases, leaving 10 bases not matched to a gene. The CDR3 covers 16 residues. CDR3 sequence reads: CASNPPGLATYNEQFF. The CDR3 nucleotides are TGTGCCAGCAATCCCCCGGGACTAGCGACTTACAATGAGCAGTTCTTC.

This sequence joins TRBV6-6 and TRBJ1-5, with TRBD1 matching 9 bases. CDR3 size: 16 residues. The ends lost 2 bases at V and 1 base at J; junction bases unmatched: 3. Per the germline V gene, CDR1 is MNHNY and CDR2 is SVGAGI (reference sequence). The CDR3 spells CASSYGGTGSNQPQHF. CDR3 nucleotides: TGTGCCAGCAGTTACGGAGGGACAGGGAGCAATCAGCCCCAGCATTTT.

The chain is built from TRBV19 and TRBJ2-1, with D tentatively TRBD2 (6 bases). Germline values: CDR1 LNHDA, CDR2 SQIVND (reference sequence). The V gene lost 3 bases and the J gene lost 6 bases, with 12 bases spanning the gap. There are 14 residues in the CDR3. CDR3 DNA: TGTGCCAGTAGTATCCGGGAGTCGTTCAATGAGCAGTTCTTC. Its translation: CASSIRESFNEQFF.

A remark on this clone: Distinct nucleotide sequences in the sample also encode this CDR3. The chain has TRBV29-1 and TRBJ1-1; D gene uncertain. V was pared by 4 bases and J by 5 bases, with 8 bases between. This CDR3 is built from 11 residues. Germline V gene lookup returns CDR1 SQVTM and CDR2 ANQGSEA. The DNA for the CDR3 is TGCAGCGTTGTGTGGGGTACTGAAGCTTTCTTT. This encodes CSVVWGTEAFF.

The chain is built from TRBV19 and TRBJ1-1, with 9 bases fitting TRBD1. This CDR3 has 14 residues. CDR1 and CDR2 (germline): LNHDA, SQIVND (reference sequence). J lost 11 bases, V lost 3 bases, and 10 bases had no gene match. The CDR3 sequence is CASSIGTGSREAFF. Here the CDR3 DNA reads TGTGCCAGTAGTATTGGGACAGGGAGCCGCGAGGCTTTCTTT.

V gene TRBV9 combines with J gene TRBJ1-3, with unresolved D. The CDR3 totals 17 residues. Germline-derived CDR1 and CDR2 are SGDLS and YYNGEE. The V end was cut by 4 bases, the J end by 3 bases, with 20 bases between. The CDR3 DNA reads TGTGCCAGCAGCTCCTCCGTACGTTCGTTGGGTGGAAACACCATATATTTT. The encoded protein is CASSSSVRSLGGNTIYF.

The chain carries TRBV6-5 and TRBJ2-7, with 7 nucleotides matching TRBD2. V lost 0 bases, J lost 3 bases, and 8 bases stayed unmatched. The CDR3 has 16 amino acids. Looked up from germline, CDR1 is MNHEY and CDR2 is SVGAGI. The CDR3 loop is CASSYSLGRERYEQYF. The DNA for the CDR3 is TGTGCCAGCAGTTACTCGCTGGGGCGGGAGCGCTACGAGCAGTACTTC.

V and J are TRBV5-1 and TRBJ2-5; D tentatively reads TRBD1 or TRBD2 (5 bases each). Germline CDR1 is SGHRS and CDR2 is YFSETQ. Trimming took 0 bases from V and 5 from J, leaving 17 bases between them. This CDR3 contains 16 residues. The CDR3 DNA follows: TGCGCCAGCAGCTTGGGGGGCACCCGGGGCGGCGAGACCCAGTACTTC. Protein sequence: CASSLGGTRGGETQYF.

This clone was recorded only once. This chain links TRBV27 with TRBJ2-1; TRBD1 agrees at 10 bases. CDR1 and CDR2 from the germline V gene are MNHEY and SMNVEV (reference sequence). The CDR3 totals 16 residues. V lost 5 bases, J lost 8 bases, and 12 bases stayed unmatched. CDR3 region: CASSTGGQGLGDEQFF. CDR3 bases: TGTGCCAGCAGTACGGGGGGACAGGGGTTAGGAGATGAGCAGTTCTTC.

CDR3 protein: CASSPWAGTPGNYGYTF. The CDR3 region has the DNA TGTGCCAGCAGCCCTTGGGCAGGGACCCCCGGGAACTATGGCTACACCTTC. The V gene is TRBV9, the J gene TRBJ1-2; tentatively, D is TRBD1 (5 bases). CDR3 size: 17 residues. Germline CDR1 reads SGDLS; CDR2 reads YYNGEE. Trimming took 4 bases from V and 2 from J, leaving 21 bases between them.

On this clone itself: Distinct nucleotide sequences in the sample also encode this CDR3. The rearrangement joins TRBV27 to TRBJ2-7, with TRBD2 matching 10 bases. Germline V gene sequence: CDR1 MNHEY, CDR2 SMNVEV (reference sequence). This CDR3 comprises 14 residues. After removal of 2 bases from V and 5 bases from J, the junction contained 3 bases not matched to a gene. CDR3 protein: CASSLLAGVNEQYF. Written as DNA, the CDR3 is TGTGCCAGCAGTTTACTAGCGGGAGTCAACGAGCAGTACTTC.

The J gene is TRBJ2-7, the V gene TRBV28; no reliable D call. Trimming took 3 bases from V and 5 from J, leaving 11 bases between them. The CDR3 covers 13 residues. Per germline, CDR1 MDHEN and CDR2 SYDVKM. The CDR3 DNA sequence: TGTGCCAGCAGTTTTGAAAGAGATAACGAGCAGTACTTC. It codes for CASSFERDNEQYF.

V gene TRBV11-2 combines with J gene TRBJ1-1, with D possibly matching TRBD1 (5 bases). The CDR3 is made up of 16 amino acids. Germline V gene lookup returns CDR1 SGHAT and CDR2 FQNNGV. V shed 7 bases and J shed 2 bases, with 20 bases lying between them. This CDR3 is CASNPQKGLINTEAFF. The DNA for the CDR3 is TGTGCCAGCAACCCCCAGAAGGGACTTATAAACACTGAAGCTTTCTTT.

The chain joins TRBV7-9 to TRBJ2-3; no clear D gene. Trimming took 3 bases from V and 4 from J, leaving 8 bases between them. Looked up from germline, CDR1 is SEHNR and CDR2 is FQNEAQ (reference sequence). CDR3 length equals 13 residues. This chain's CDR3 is CASSFPRADTQYF. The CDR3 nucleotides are TGTGCCAGCAGCTTCCCAAGGGCAGATACGCAGTATTTT.

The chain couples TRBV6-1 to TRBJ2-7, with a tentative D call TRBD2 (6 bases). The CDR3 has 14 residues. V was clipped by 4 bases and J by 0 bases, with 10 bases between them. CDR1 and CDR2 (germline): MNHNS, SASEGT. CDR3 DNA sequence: TGTGCCAGCAGTGTTAGCGGAAGCTCCTACGAGCAGTACTTC. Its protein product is CASSVSGSSYEQYF.

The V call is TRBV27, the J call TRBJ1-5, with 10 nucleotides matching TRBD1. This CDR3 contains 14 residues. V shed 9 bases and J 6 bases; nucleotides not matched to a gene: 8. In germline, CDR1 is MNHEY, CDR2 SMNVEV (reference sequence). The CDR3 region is CASQGQGYFQPQHF. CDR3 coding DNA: TGTGCCAGTCAGGGACAGGGGTATTTTCAGCCCCAGCATTTT.

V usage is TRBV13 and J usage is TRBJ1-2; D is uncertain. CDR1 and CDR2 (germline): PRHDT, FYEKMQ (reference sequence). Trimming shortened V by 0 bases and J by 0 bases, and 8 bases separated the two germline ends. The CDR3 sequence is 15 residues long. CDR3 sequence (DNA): TGTGCCAGCAGCTTAGGGATAGGCTCTAACTATGGCTACACCTTC. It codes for CASSLGIGSNYGYTF.

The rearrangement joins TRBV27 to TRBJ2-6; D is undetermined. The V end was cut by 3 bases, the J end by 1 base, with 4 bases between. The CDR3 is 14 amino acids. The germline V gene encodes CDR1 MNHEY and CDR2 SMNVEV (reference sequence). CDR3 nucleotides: TGTGCCAGCAGTTTTATTTCTGGGGCCAACGTCCTGACTTTC. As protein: CASSFISGANVLTF.

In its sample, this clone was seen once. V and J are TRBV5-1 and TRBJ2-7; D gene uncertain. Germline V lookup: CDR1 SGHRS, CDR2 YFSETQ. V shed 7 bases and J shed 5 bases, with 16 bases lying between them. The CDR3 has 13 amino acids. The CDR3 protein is CASQLHTQNEQYF. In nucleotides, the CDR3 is TGCGCCAGCCAGTTGCACACACAAAACGAGCAGTACTTC.

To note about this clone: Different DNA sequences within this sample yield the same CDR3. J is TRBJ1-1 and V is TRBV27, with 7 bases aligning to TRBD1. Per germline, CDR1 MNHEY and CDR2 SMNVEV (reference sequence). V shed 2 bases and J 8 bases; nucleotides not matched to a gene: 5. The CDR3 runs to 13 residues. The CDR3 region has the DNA TGTGCCAGCAGTTTAGGTGGCAGGGGGGAAGCTTTCTTT. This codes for CASSLGGRGEAFF.

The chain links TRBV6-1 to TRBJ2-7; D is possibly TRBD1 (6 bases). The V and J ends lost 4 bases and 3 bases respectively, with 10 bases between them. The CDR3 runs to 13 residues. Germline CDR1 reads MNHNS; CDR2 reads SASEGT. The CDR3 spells CASSGTVNYEQYF. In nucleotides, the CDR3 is TGTGCCAGCAGTGGGACAGTGAACTACGAGCAGTACTTC.

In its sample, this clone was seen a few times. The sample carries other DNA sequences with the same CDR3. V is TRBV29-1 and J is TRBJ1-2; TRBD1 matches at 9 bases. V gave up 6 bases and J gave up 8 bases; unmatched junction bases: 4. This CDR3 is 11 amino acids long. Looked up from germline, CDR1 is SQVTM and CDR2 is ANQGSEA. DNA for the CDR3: TGCAGCGTGGGGACAGGGTACGGCTACACCTTC. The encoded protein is CSVGTGYGYTF. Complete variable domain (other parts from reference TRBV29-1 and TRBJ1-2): SAVISQKPSRDICQRGTSLTIQCQVDSQVTMMFWYRQQPGQSLTLIATANQGSEATYESGFVIDKFPISRPNLTFSTLTVSNMSPEDSSIYLCSVGTGYGYTFGSGTRLTVV.

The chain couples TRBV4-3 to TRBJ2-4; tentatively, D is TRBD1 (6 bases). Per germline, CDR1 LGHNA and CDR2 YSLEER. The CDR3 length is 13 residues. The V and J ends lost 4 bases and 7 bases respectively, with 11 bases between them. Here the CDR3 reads CASSRTVENIQYF. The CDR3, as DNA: TGCGCCAGCAGCCGGACAGTGGAGAACATTCAGTACTTC.

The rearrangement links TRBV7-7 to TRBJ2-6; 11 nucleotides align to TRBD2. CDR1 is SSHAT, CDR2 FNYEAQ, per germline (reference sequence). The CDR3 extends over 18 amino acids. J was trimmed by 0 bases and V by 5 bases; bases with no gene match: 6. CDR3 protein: CASSDPTSGNSGANVLTF. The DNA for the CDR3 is TGTGCCAGCAGCGACCCGACTAGCGGGAACTCTGGGGCCAACGTCCTGACTTTC.

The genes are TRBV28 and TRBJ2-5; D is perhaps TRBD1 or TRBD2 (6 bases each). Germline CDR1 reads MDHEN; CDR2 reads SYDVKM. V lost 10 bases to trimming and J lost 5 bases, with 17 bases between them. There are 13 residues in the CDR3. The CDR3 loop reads CATRWGAGETQYF. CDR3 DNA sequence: TGTGCCACCCGGTGGGGGGCTGGCGAGACCCAGTACTTC.

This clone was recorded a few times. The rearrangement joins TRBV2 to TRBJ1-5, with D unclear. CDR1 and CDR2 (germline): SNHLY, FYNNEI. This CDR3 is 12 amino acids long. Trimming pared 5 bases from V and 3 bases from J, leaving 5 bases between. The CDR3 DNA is TGTGCCAGCAGTATCCCCAATCAGCCCCAGCATTTT. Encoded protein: CASSIPNQPQHF.